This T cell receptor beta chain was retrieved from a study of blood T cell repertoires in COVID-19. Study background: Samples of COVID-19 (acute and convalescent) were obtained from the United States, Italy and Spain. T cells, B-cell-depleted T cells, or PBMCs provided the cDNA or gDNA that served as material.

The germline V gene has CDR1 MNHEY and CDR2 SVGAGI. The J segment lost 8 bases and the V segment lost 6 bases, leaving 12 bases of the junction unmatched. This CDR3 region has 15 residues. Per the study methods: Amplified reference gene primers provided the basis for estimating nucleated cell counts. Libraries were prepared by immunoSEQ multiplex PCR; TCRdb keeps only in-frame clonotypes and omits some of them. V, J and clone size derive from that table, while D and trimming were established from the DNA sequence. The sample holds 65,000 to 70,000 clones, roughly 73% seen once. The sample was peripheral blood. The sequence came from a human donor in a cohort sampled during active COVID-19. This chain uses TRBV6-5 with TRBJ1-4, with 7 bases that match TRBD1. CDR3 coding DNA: TGTGCCAGCAGGCTAACAGGGGTGACCGGCGAAAAACTGTTTTTT. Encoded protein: CASRLTGVTGEKLFF.